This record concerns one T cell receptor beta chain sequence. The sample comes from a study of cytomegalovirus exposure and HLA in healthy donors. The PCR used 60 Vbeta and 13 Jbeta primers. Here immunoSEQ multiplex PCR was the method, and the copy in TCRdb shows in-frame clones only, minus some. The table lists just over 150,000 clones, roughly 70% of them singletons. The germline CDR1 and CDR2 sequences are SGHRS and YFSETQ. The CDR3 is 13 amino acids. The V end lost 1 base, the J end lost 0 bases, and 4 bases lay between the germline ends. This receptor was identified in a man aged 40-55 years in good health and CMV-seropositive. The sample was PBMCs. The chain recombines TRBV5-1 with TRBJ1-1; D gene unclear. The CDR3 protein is CASSLTLNTEAFF. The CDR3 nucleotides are TGCGCCAGCAGCTTGACATTGAACACTGAAGCTTTCTTT.